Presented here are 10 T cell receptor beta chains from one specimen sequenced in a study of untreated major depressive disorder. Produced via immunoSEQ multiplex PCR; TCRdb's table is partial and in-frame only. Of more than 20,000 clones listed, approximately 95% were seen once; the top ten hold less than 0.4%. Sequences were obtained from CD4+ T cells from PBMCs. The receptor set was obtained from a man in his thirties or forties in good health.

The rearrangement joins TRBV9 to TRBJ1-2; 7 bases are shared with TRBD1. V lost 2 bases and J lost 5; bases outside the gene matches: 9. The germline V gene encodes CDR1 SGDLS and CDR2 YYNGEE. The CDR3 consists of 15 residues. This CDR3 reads CASSVGTARGYGYTF. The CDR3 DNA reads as TGTGCCAGCAGCGTCGGGACAGCGAGGGGGTATGGCTACACCTTC.

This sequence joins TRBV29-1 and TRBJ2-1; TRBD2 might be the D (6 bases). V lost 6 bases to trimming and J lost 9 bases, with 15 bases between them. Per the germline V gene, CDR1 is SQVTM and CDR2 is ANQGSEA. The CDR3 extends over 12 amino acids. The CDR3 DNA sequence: TGCAGCGTGCCGGGACTGAAACGTGAGCAGTTCTTC. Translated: CSVPGLKREQFF.

The CDR3, as DNA: TGCGCCAGCAGATCGACAGGGGGCACTGAAGCTTTCTTT. This codes for CASRSTGGTEAFF. The J gene is TRBJ1-1, the V gene TRBV4-1; 9 nucleotides agree with TRBD1. Germline assignment: CDR1 MGHRA and CDR2 YSYEKL. The CDR3 has 13 amino acids. After removal of 6 bases from V and 4 bases from J, the junction contained 3 bases not matched to a gene.

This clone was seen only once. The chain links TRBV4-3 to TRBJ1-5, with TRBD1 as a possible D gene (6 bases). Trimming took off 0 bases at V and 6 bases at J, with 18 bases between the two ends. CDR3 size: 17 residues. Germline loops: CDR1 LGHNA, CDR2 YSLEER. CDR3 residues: CASSQDLSGGSGQPQHF. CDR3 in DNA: TGCGCCAGCAGCCAAGATCTTTCGGGGGGCTCGGGTCAGCCCCAGCATTTT.

This chain's CDR3 is CASSWPGEGNQETQYF. The DNA of the CDR3 is TGTGCCAGCAGCTGGCCGGGGGAGGGAAACCAAGAGACCCAGTACTTC. The gene calls are TRBV11-2 and TRBJ2-5; 7 bases line up with TRBD2. The trim removed 4 bases at V and 0 bases at J, leaving 8 bases unmatched. Germline values: CDR1 SGHAT, CDR2 FQNNGV. The CDR3 length is 16 residues.

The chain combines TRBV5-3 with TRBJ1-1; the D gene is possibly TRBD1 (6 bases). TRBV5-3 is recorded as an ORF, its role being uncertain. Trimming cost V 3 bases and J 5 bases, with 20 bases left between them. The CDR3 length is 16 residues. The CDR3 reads CARSSIPGKGETEAFF. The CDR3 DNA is TGTGCCAGAAGCTCGATCCCTGGGAAGGGGGAAACTGAAGCTTTCTTT.

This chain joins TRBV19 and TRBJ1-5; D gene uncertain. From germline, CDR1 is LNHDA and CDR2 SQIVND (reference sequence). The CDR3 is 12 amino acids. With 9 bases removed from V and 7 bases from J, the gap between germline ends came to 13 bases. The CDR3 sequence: CASSNLRQPQHF. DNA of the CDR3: TGTGCCAGCTCCAATCTACGGCAGCCCCAGCATTTT.

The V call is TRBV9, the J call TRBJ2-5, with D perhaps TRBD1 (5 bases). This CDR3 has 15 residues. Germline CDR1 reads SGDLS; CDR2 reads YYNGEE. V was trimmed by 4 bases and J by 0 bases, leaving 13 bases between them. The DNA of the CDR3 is TGTGCCAGCAGCATCGAAGACAGTTACCAAGAGACCCAGTACTTC. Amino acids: CASSIEDSYQETQYF.

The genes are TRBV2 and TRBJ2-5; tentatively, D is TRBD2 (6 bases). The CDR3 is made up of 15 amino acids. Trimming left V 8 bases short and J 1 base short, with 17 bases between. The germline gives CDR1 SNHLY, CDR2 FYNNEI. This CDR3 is CASALILSGQETQYF. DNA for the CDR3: TGTGCCAGCGCCCTTATCCTTAGCGGCCAAGAGACCCAGTACTTC.

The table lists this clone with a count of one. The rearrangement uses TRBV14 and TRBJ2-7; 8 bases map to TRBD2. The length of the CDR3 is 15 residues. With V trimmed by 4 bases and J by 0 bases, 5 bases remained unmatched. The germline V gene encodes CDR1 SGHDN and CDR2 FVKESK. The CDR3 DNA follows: TGTGCCAGCAGCCCCCTTAGCGGGGTCTCCTACGAGCAGTACTTC. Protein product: CASSPLSGVSYEQYF.